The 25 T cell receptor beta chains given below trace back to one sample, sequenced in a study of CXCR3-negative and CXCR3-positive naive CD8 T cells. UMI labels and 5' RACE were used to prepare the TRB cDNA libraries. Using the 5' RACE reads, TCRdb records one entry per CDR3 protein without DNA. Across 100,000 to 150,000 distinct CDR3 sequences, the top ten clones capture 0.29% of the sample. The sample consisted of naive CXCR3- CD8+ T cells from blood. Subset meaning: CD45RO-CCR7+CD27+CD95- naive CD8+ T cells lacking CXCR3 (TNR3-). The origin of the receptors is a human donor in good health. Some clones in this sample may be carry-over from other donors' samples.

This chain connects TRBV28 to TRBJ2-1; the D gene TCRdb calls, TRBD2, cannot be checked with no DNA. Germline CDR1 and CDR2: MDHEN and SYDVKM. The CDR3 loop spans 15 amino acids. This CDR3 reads CASSLSTSGSGEQFF.

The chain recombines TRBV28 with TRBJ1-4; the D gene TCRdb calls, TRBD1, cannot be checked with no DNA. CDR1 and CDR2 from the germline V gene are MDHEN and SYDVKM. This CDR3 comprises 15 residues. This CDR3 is CASSSTTGANEKLFF.

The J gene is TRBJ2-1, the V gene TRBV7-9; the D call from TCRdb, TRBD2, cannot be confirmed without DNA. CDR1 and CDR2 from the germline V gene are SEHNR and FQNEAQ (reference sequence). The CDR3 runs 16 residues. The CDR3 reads CASSPRASNTYNEQFF.

The CDR3 spells CASSLGTANTEAFF. The chain carries TRBV12-3 or TRBV12-4 and TRBJ1-1; TCRdb indicates TRBD1, and absent DNA this call remains unverified. The CDR3 runs to 14 residues.

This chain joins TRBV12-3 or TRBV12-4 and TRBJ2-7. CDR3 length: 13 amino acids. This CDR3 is CASSKTGPYEQYF.

CDR3 protein: CASSPTLGETQYF. This chain connects TRBV7-9 to TRBJ2-5. The CDR3 is 13 amino acids. The germline V gene encodes CDR1 SEHNR and CDR2 FQNEAQ (reference sequence). The entire variable domain, with the rest obtained from reference TRBV7-9 and TRBJ2-5, is as follows: DTGVSQNPRHKITKRGQNVTFRCDPISEHNRLYWYRQTLGQGPEFLTYFQNEAQLEKSRLLSDRFSAERPKGSFSTLEIQRTEQGDSAMYLCASSPTLGETQYFGPGTRLLVL.

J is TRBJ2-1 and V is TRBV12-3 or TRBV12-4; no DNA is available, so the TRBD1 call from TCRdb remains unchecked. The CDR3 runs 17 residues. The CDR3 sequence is CASSPGQGADSYNEQFF.

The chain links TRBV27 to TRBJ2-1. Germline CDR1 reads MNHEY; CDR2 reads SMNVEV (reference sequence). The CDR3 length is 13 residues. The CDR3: CASSLSTYNEQFF.

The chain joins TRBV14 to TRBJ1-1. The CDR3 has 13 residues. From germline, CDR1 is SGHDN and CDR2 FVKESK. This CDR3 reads CASSRIMNTEAFF.

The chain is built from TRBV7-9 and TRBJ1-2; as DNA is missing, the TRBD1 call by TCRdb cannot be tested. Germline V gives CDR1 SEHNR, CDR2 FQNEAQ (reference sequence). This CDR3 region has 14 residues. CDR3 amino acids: CASSTAGTGAGYTF.

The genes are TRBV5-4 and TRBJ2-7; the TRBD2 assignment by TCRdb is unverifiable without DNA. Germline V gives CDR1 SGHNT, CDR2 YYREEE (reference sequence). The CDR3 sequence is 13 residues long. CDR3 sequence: CASSVQEGYEQYF.

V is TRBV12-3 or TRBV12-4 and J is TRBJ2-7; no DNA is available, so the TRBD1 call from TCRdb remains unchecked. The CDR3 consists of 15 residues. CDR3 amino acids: CASSPRTGLSYEQYF.

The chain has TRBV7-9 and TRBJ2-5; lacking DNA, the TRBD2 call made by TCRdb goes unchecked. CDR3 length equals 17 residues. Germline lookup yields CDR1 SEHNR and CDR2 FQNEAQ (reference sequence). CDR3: CASSYPGLAGNQATQYF.

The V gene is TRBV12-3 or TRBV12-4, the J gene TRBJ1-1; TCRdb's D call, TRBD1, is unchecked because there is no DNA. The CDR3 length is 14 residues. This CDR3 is CASSLPGSWTEAFF.

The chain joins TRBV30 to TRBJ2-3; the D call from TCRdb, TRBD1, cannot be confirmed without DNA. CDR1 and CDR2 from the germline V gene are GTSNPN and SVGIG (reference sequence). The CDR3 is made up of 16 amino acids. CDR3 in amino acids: CAWSNGDRQSTDTQYF.

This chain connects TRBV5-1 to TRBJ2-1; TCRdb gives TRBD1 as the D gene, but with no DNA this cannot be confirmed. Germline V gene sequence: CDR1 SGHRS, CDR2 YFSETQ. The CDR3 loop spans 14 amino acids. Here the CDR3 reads CASSPGRSIDEQFF.

The CDR3 loop reads CASSRQGPVMNTEAFF. The J gene is TRBJ1-1, the V gene TRBV7-9; the D call from TCRdb, TRBD1, cannot be confirmed without DNA. Germline V CDR1 and CDR2: SEHNR, FQNEAQ (reference sequence). This CDR3 is built from 16 residues.

The CDR3 loop reads CASSQDSFLEQYF. The V and J genes are TRBV14 and TRBJ2-7. This CDR3 region has 13 residues. Germline V gene lookup returns CDR1 SGHDN and CDR2 FVKESK. Full variable domain (rest looked up from reference TRBV14 and TRBJ2-7): EAGVTQFPSHSVIEKGQTVTLRCDPISGHDNLYWYRRVMGKEIKFLLHFVKESKQDESGMPNNRFLAERTGGTYSTLKVQPAELEDSGVYFCASSQDSFLEQYFGPGTRLTVT.

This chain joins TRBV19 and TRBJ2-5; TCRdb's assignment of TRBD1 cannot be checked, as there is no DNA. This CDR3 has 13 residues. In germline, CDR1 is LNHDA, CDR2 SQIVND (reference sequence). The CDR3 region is CASRTGGRETQYF.

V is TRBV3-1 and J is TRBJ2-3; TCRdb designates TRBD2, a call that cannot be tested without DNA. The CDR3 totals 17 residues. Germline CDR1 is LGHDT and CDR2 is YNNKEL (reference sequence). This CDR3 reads CASSQDFLAGSTDTQYF.

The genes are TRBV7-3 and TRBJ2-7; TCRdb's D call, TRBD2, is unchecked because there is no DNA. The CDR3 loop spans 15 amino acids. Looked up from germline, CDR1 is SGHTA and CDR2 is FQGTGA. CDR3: CASSLTGLAGDEQYF.

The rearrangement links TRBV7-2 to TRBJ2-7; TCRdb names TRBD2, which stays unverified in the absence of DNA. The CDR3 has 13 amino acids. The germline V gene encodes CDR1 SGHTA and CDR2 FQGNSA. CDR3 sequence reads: CASSFQLVYEQYF.

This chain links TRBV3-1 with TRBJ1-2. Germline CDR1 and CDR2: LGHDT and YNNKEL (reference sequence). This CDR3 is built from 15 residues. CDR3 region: CASSQEGSFNYGYTF.

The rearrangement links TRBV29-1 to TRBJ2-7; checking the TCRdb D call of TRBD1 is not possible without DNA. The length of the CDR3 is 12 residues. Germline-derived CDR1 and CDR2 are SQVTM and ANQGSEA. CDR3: CSAGGQGAVPYF.

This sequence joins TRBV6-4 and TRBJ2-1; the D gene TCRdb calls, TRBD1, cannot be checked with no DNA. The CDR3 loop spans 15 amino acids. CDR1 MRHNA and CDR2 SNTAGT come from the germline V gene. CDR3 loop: CASSALGGSYNEQFF.